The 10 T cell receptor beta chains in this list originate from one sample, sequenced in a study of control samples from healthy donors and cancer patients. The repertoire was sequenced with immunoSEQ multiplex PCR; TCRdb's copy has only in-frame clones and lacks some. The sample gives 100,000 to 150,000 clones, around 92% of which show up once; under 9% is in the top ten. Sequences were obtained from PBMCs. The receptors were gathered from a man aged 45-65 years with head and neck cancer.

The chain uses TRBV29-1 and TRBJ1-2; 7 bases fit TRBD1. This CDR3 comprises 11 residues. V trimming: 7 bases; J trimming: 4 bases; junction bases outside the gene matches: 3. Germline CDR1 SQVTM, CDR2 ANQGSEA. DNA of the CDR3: TGCAGCGCCGGGACAGTCTATGGCTACACCTTC. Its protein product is CSAGTVYGYTF.

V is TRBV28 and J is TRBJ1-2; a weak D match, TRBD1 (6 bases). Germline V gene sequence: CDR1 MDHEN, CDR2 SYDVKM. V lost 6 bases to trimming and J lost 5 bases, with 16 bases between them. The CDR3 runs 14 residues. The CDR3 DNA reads TGTGCCAGCAGGGGTTCAGGGAGGGGGTATGGCTACACCTTC. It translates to CASRGSGRGYGYTF.

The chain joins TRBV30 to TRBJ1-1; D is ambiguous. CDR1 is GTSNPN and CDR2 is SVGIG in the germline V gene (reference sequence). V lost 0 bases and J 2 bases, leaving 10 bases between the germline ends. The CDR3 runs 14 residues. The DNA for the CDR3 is TGTGCCTGGAGTGTAGGACCATCCAACACTGAAGCTTTCTTT. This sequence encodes CAWSVGPSNTEAFF.

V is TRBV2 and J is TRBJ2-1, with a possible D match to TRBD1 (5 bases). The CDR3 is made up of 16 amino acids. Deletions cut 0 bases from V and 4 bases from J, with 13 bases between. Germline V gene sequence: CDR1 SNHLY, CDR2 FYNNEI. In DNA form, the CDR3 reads TGTGCCAGCAGTGAAGCGCGGCAGGGCCCTTACAATGAGCAGTTCTTC. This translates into CASSEARQGPYNEQFF.

The CDR3 reads CASSLETGGSADTQYF. The CDR3 nucleotides are TGTGCCAGCAGCTTGGAGACGGGGGGCAGCGCAGATACGCAGTATTTT. The chain employs TRBV5-4 and TRBJ2-3; weak D call: TRBD2 (7 bases). Trimming stripped 0 bases from V and 4 bases from J, with 15 bases between. Germline V gene data show CDR1 as SGHNT and CDR2 as YYREEE (reference sequence). The CDR3 runs to 16 residues.

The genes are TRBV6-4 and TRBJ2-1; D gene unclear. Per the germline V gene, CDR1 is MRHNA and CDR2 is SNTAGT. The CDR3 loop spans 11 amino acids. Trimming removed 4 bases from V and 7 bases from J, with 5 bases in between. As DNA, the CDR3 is TGTGCCAGCAGTGCTGGTAATGAGCAGTTCTTC. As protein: CASSAGNEQFF.

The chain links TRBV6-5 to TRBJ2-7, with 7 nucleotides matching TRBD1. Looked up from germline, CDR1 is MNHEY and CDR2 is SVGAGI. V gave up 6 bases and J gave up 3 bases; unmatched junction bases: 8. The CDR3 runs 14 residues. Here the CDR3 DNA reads TGTGCCAGCAGCCCCGGGACAGACAACTACGAGCAGTACTTC. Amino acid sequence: CASSPGTDNYEQYF.

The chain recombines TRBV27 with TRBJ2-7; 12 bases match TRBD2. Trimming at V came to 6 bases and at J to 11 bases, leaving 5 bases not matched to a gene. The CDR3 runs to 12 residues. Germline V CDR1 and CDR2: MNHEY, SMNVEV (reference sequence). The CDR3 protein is CASSRTSGKEYF. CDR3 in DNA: TGTGCCAGCAGCCGGACTAGCGGGAAGGAGTACTTC.

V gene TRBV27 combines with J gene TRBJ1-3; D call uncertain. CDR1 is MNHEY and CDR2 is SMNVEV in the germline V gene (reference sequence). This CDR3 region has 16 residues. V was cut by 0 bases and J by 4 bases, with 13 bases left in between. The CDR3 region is CASSLSITAGGNTIYF. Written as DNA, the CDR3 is TGTGCCAGCAGTTTATCGATCACCGCGGGGGGAAACACCATATATTTT.

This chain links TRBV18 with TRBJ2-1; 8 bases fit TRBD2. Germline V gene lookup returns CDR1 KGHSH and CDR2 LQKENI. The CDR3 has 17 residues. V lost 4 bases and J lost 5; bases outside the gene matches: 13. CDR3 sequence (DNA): TGTGCCAGCTCACTACTTAGGGACCGGGGGGGAAACAATGAGCAGTTCTTC. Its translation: CASSLLRDRGGNNEQFF. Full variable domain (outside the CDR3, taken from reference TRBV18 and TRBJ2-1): NAGVMQNPRHLVRRRGQEARLRCSPMKGHSHVYWYRQLPEEGLKFMVYLQKENIIDESGMPKERFSAEFPKEGPSILRIQQVVRGDSAAYFCASSLLRDRGGNNEQFFGPGTRLTVL.